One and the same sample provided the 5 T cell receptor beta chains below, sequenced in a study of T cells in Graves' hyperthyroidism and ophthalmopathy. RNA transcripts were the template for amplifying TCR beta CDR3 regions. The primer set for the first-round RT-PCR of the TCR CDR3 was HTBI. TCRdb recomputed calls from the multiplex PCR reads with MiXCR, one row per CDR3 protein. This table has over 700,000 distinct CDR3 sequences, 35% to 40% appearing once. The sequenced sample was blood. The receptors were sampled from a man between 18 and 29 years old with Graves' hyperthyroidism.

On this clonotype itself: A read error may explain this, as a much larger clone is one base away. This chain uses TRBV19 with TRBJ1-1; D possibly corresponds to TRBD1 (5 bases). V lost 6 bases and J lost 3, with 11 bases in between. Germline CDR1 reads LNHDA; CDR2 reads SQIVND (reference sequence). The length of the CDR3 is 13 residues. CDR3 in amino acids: CASRLGTDTEAFF. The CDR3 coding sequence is TGTGCCAGTAGGCTGGGGACGGACACTGAAGCTTTCTTT.

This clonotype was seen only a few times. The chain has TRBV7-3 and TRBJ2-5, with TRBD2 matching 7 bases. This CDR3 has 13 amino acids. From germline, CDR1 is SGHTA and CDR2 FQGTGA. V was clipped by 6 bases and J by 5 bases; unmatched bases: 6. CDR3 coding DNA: TGTGCCAGCAGTTGGGGGGGAGAGGAGACCCAGTACTTC. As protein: CASSWGGEETQYF.

CDR3 sequence: CASSSRDGGFGGYTF. The CDR3, as DNA: TGTGCCAGCAGCAGCCGGGACGGAGGATTTGGTGGCTACACCTTC. This chain connects TRBV5-4 to TRBJ1-2; D perhaps matches TRBD1 (5 bases). Trimming pared 4 bases from V and 7 bases from J, leaving 20 bases between. Germline loops: CDR1 SGHNT, CDR2 YYREEE (reference sequence). There are 15 residues in the CDR3.

The CDR3 spells CANRLQGNTEAFF. Written as DNA, the CDR3 is TGTGCCAACAGACTACAGGGGAACACTGAAGCTTTCTTT. This chain connects TRBV9 to TRBJ1-1, with a tentative D call TRBD1 (6 bases). The CDR3 spans 13 residues. V was pared by 9 bases and J by 1 base, with 13 bases between. Germline CDR1 is SGDLS and CDR2 is YYNGEE.

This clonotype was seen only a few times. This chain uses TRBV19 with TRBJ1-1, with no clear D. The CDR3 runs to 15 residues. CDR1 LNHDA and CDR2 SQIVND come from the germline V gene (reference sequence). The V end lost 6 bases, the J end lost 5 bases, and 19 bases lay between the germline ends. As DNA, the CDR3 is TGTGCCAGTAGGGATGGTTCCCTACTTCAAACTGAAGCTTTCTTT. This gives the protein CASRDGSLLQTEAFF.